These 27 T cell receptor beta chains were all obtained from the same sample, sequenced in a study of blood T cell repertoires in COVID-19. TCRdb keeps only in-frame clones here, not all; method: immunoSEQ multiplex PCR. The table has roughly 40,000 clones, around 84% seen once. The sequencing input was peripheral blood. These receptors originate from a woman in her seventies in a cohort sampled during active COVID-19.

The chain combines TRBV18 with TRBJ1-1, with 7 bases aligning to TRBD1. The CDR3 is 16 residues long. V lost 3 bases and J lost 1; bases outside the gene matches: 8. Looked up from germline, CDR1 is KGHSH and CDR2 is LQKENI. CDR3 residues: CASSPRTGKTNTEAFF. The CDR3 DNA reads as TGTGCCAGCTCACCGAGGACAGGCAAGACGAACACTGAAGCTTTCTTT. The variable domain in full, with the rest retrieved from reference TRBV18 and TRBJ1-1, is NAGVMQNPRHLVRRRGQEARLRCSPMKGHSHVYWYRQLPEEGLKFMVYLQKENIIDESGMPKERFSAEFPKEGPSILRIQQVVRGDSAAYFCASSPRTGKTNTEAFFGQGTRLTVV.

This chain links TRBV3-1 (or the pseudogene TRBV3-2) with TRBJ1-3, with TRBD1 as a possible D gene (5 bases). This CDR3 is built from 16 residues. Per the germline V gene, CDR1 is LGHDT and CDR2 is YNNKEL (reference sequence). The V end was cut by 0 bases, the J end by 1 base, with 10 bases between. For the CDR3, the DNA is TGTGCCAGCAGCCAAGATACGGGACTTTCTGGAAACACCATATATTTT. Protein: CASSQDTGLSGNTIYF.

The chain recombines TRBV27 with TRBJ1-2, with 9 bases lining up with TRBD1. The CDR3 runs 14 residues. V gave up 4 bases and J gave up 6 bases; unmatched junction bases: 6. Per germline, CDR1 MNHEY and CDR2 SMNVEV (reference sequence). CDR3 protein: CASSSGQGLDGYTF. In DNA, the CDR3 is TGTGCCAGCAGTTCGGGACAGGGTTTGGATGGCTACACCTTC.

The chain couples TRBV5-4 to TRBJ2-5; TRBD1 matches 11 bases. The CDR3 sequence is 14 residues long. Germline V gene lookup returns CDR1 SGHNT and CDR2 YYREEE (reference sequence). V gave up 3 bases and J gave up 4 bases; unmatched junction bases: 2. CDR3 DNA: TGTGCCAGCAGCTCGGACAGGGGGCGAGAGACCCAGTACTTC. Translated, it gives CASSSDRGRETQYF. Together with reference TRBV5-4 and TRBJ2-5, the CDR3 gives the full variable domain: ETGVTQSPTHLIKTRGQQVTLRCSSQSGHNTVSWYQQALGQGPQFIFQYYREEENGRGNFPPRFSGLQFPNYSSELNVNALELDDSALYLCASSSDRGRETQYFGPGTRLLVL.

A single count supports this clone. This chain uses TRBV7-2 with TRBJ1-1; TRBD1 aligns across 7 bases. V was pared by 8 bases and J by 1 base, with 4 bases of the junction left unmatched. This CDR3 has 13 amino acids. Germline CDR1 reads SGHTA; CDR2 reads FQGNSA. The chain's CDR3 is CASQRQGNTEAFF. The CDR3 region has the DNA TGTGCCAGCCAACGACAGGGGAACACTGAAGCTTTCTTT.

This sequence joins TRBV18 and TRBJ2-7; D is possibly TRBD2 (6 bases). This CDR3 is built from 15 residues. Deletions cut 0 bases from V and 2 bases from J, with 11 bases between. CDR1 is KGHSH and CDR2 is LQKENI in the germline V gene. As DNA, the CDR3 is TGTGCCAGCTCACCACCGGGGGGACCCGCCTACGAGCAGTACTTC. It encodes CASSPPGGPAYEQYF.

The chain links TRBV10-1 to TRBJ2-7, with 10 positions matching TRBD2. Per germline, CDR1 WNHNN and CDR2 SYGVQD (reference sequence). This CDR3 contains 16 residues. Germline trimming cut 6 bases from V and 3 bases from J; bases unmatched to any gene: 11. In DNA form, the CDR3 reads TGCGCCAGCAGCCCCTTGTCCGGGACTAGCGTCTACGAGCAGTACTTC. It codes for CASSPLSGTSVYEQYF.

This clone occurred once. V and J are TRBV28 and TRBJ1-6; D perhaps matches TRBD1 (5 bases). Germline CDR1 is MDHEN and CDR2 is SYDVKM. With 6 bases removed from V and 5 bases from J, the gap between germline ends came to 17 bases. The CDR3 length is 16 residues. CDR3 coding DNA: TGTGCCAGCAGCCCCATGGGAGGGGAAGATAATTCACCCCTCCACTTT. It is translated as CASSPMGGEDNSPLHF.

The table lists this clone with a few counts. This rearrangement joins TRBV30 to TRBJ1-2; 7 bases match TRBD1. This CDR3 region has 14 residues. Germline loops: CDR1 GTSNPN, CDR2 SVGIG (reference sequence). With V trimmed by 2 bases and J by 5 bases, 8 bases remained unmatched. CDR3 in DNA: TGTGCCTGGAGTATGAGGGGGCCTCGTTATGGCTACACCTTC. Its translation: CAWSMRGPRYGYTF.

With respect to this clone: This same CDR3 is encoded by further DNA sequences in the sample. The rearrangement links TRBV7-9 to TRBJ2-1, with D possibly being TRBD2 (5 bases). This CDR3 is built from 15 residues. Germline CDR1 reads SEHNR; CDR2 reads FQNEAQ (reference sequence). V was pared by 1 base and J by 0 bases, with 7 bases between. CDR3 protein: CASSLVGSSYNEQFF. CDR3 DNA sequence: TGTGCCAGCAGCTTAGTGGGGAGCTCCTACAATGAGCAGTTCTTC.

This clone was detected a few times. This chain links TRBV6-5 with TRBJ1-4, with 7 positions matching TRBD1. The CDR3 sequence is 15 residues long. The V gene end was trimmed by 5 bases and the J gene end by 3 bases; junction bases not matched to a gene: 6. Per the germline V gene, CDR1 is MNHEY and CDR2 is SVGAGI. The CDR3 DNA reads as TGTGCCAGCAGTCGAACGACAGGGTCTAATGAAAAACTGTTTTTT. This encodes CASSRTTGSNEKLFF.

This chain links TRBV29-1 with TRBJ1-2; 10 bases agree with TRBD1. The CDR3 totals 15 residues. V gave up 4 bases and J gave up 5 bases; unmatched junction bases: 10. CDR1 and CDR2 (germline): SQVTM, ANQGSEA. CDR3: CSVGLTGGLGYGYTF. CDR3 DNA: TGCAGCGTTGGACTGACAGGGGGCTTAGGATATGGCTACACCTTC. The variable domain in full, with the rest retrieved from reference TRBV29-1 and TRBJ1-2, is SAVISQKPSRDICQRGTSLTIQCQVDSQVTMMFWYRQQPGQSLTLIATANQGSEATYESGFVIDKFPISRPNLTFSTLTVSNMSPEDSSIYLCSVGLTGGLGYGYTFGSGTRLTVV.

DNA for the CDR3: TGTGCCAGCTCACCACTGGACAGTTTGAACACCGGGGAGCTGTTTTTT. Protein: CASSPLDSLNTGELFF. This sequence joins TRBV18 and TRBJ2-2, with D perhaps matching TRBD1 (6 bases). Trimming removed 1 base from V and 1 base from J, with 10 bases in between. Germline loops: CDR1 KGHSH, CDR2 LQKENI. The CDR3 consists of 16 residues.

V gene TRBV5-1 combines with J gene TRBJ2-6; TRBD1 is a possible D gene (5 bases). Trimming took 2 bases from V and 1 from J, leaving 7 bases between them. Germline V gene lookup returns CDR1 SGHRS and CDR2 YFSETQ. The CDR3 is made up of 15 amino acids. The CDR3 sequence is CASSLGESGANVLTF. The CDR3 bases are TGCGCCAGCAGCTTAGGGGAATCTGGGGCCAACGTCCTGACTTTC.

This clone was seen more than once but under ten times. V is TRBV6-1 and J is TRBJ1-6; D may be TRBD1 (5 bases). The CDR3 extends over 15 amino acids. The V gene lost 3 bases and the J gene lost 4 bases, with 10 bases spanning the gap. From germline, CDR1 is MNHNS and CDR2 SASEGT. The CDR3 region has the DNA TGTGCCAGCAGTGACCAGACAGTGTATAATTCACCCCTCCACTTT. Its translation: CASSDQTVYNSPLHF.

This rearrangement joins TRBV4-1 to TRBJ2-7; TRBD2 aligns across 15 bases. This CDR3 is 15 amino acids long. V shed 3 bases and J 3 bases; nucleotides not matched to a gene: 0. Per germline, CDR1 MGHRA and CDR2 YSYEKL. CDR3 residues: CASSQGLAGGYEQYF. In DNA form, the CDR3 reads TGCGCCAGCAGCCAGGGACTAGCGGGAGGCTACGAGCAGTACTTC.

The gene calls are TRBV18 and TRBJ1-3; D is possibly TRBD1 (5 bases). Germline CDR1 KGHSH, CDR2 LQKENI. This CDR3 contains 15 residues. Trimming removed 3 bases from V and 3 bases from J, with 12 bases in between. The CDR3 loop reads CASSPAAGFGNTIYF. The CDR3 nucleotides read TGTGCCAGCTCACCGGCGGCAGGGTTTGGAAACACCATATATTTT.

The V gene is TRBV28, the J gene TRBJ2-7; 8 bases match TRBD2. After removal of 6 bases from V and 4 bases from J, the junction contained 14 bases not matched to a gene. Germline V gives CDR1 MDHEN, CDR2 SYDVKM. This CDR3 contains 16 residues. The CDR3: CASSSQLAGTRYEQYF. CDR3 nucleotides: TGTGCCAGCAGCTCGCAATTAGCGGGAACGAGGTACGAGCAGTACTTC.

In its sample, this clone was seen a few times. The V and J genes are TRBV7-3 and TRBJ2-2; a possible D gene is TRBD2 (6 bases). Per the germline V gene, CDR1 is SGHTA and CDR2 is FQGTGA. The CDR3 is 15 residues long. Trimming took 3 bases from V and 4 from J, leaving 12 bases between them. The CDR3 DNA is TGTGCCAGCAGCTTTCTGGGAGGTCTCACCGGGGAGCTGTTTTTT. It encodes CASSFLGGLTGELFF.

This chain joins TRBV5-1 and TRBJ1-5, with a weak D call TRBD1 (5 bases). V was pared by 4 bases and J by 0 bases, with 8 bases between. The CDR3 spans 14 residues. Germline loops: CDR1 SGHRS, CDR2 YFSETQ. This CDR3 reads CASSPGDSNQPQHF. Written as DNA, the CDR3 is TGCGCCAGCAGCCCGGGGGATAGCAATCAGCCCCAGCATTTT.

The chain has TRBV7-8 and TRBJ1-4; a weak D match, TRBD1 (6 bases). Trimming shortened V by 1 base and J by 7 bases, and 16 bases separated the two germline ends. The CDR3 totals 16 residues. Germline-derived CDR1 and CDR2 are SGHVS and FQNEAQ. This CDR3 is CASSLDYRVGFEKLFF. The CDR3 DNA is TGTGCCAGCAGCTTAGATTACAGGGTTGGGTTTGAAAAACTGTTTTTT.

This clone was seen only once. Mismatch with germline at one junction end may stem from a read error. Other DNA sequences in the same sample also yield this CDR3. This chain joins TRBV7-2 and TRBJ2-1, with D perhaps matching TRBD1 (6 bases). CDR1 is SGHTA, CDR2 FQGNSA, per germline. The CDR3 totals 15 residues. The CDR3 is CASSPDRTPYNEQFF. The CDR3 DNA follows: TGTGCCAGCAGCCCAGACAGGACCCCCTACAATGAACAGTTCTTC.

This rearrangement joins TRBV9 to TRBJ2-1; D remains ambiguous. This CDR3 is 14 amino acids long. Between the trimmed V and J ends, which lost 3 bases and 0 bases, there was a span of 7 bases. Germline loops: CDR1 SGDLS, CDR2 YYNGEE. DNA of the CDR3: TGTGCCAGCAGCGACGGTAGCTCCTACAATGAGCAGTTCTTC. Its protein is CASSDGSSYNEQFF.

The rearrangement uses TRBV9 and TRBJ2-2, with TRBD2 matching over 7 bases. Per the germline V gene, CDR1 is SGDLS and CDR2 is YYNGEE. The trim removed 7 bases at V and 5 bases at J, leaving 5 bases unmatched. This CDR3 region has 13 residues. The CDR3 sequence: CASGGSWTGELFF. The CDR3 bases are TGTGCCAGCGGCGGGAGTTGGACCGGGGAGCTGTTTTTT.

The gene calls are TRBV11-3 and TRBJ2-4; D not resolved. CDR3 size: 17 residues. Trimming left V 6 bases short and J 2 bases short, with 20 bases between. Germline V gives CDR1 SGHNT, CDR2 YENEEA. The CDR3 protein is CASSSGDPRPTKNIQYF. CDR3 nucleotide sequence: TGTGCCAGCAGTTCTGGAGACCCTAGGCCTACCAAAAACATTCAGTACTTC. Based on the CDR3 plus reference TRBV11-3 and TRBJ2-4, the full variable domain is EAGVVQSPRYKIIEKKQPVAFWCNPISGHNTLYWYLQNLGQGPELLIRYENEEAVDDSQLPKDRFSAERLKGVDSTLKIQPAELGDSAVYLCASSSGDPRPTKNIQYFGAGTRLSVL.

In this sample, this clone turned up once. The gene calls are TRBV7-2 and TRBJ2-3; D remains ambiguous. The ends were cut back, 3 bases at V and 6 bases at J, with 10 bases in the middle. This CDR3 comprises 13 residues. CDR1 is SGHTA and CDR2 is FQGNSA in the germline V gene. CDR3 sequence: CASSFTARDTQYF. DNA of the CDR3: TGTGCCAGCAGCTTTACCGCTCGGGATACGCAGTATTTT.

This clone showed up just once. V is TRBV19 and J is TRBJ2-5, with 13 bases aligning to TRBD2. V lost 5 bases, J lost 7 bases, and 7 bases stayed unmatched. Germline CDR1 reads LNHDA; CDR2 reads SQIVND (reference sequence). The CDR3 covers 15 residues. The CDR3 nucleotides read TGTGCCAGTAGTGCGCCGGGACTAGCGGGGACGACCCAGTACTTC. Translated: CASSAPGLAGTTQYF.